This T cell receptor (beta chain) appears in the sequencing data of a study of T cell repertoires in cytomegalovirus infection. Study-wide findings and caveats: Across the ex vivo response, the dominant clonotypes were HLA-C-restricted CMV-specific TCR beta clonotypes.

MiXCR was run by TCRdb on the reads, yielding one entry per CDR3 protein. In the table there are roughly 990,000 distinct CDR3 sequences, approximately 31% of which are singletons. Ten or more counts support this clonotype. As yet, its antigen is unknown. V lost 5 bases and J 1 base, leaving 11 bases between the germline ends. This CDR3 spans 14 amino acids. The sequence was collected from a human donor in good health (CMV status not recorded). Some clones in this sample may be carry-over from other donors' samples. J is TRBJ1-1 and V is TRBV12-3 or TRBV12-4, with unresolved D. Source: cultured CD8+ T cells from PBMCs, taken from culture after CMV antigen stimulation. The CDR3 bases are TGTGCCAGCAGTCAGACCCTAGGGAACACTGAAGCTTTCTTT. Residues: CASSQTLGNTEAFF.